This is a list of T cell receptor beta chains from one sample in a study of T cell repertoires in cytomegalovirus infection. TCRdb re-called the reads through MiXCR, storing one row per CDR3 protein. The sample records around 800,000 distinct CDR3 sequences, 30% to 35% being singletons. Which antigens these TCRs recognize remains unknown. Sequences were derived from cultured CD8+ T cells from PBMCs, sampled from culture after CMV antigen stimulation. These receptors originate from a human donor in good health (CMV status not recorded). Some clones in this sample may be carry-over from other donors' samples. Each CDR3 is given with its conserved first and last residue. Fields, in order: V gene, J gene, clone size, D gene, CDR3 protein, CDR3 DNA. A D gene is named only where the DNA matches it firmly. A row's size may be missing; if present it is once, few, many or a size class.

TRBV7-9	TRBJ1-4	-	-	CASSLRVEKLFF	TGTGCCAGCAGCTTAAGGGTTGAAAAACTGTTTTTT
TRBV20-1	TRBJ2-5	few	-	CSAPRGAGRITETQYF	TGCAGTGCTCCCAGGGGGGCAGGGAGAATTACGGAGACCCAGTACTTC
TRBV28	TRBJ2-4	-	-	CASSPLDRREVQYF	TGTGCCAGCAGTCCCCTGGACAGGCGGGAGGTTCAGTACTTC
TRBV6-2/TRBV6-3	TRBJ2-2	-	TRBD2	CASIHPRVAGEPNTGELFF	TGTGCCAGCATCCACCCCCGGGTAGCGGGGGAGCCGAACACCGGGGAGCTGTTTTTT
TRBV6-5	TRBJ2-7	few	TRBD2	CASSYVTTSGLEQYF	TGTGCCAGCAGTTACGTTACGACTAGCGGGCTGGAGCAGTACTTC
TRBV20-1	TRBJ1-1	-	-	CSAGPKFMNTEAFF	TGCAGTGCTGGTCCCAAGTTTATGAACACTGAAGCTTTCTTT
TRBV19	TRBJ1-1	-	TRBD1	CASSITGGNTEAFF	TGTGCCAGTAGTATCACAGGGGGGAACACTGAAGCTTTCTTT
TRBV27	TRBJ2-3	few	-	CASSSGAATQYF	TGTGCCAGCAGTTCCGGAGCAGCCACGCAGTATTTT
TRBV7-6	TRBJ2-3	many	-	CASSLSSGVTDTQYF	TGTGCCAGCAGCTTAAGCTCGGGGGTGACAGATACGCAGTATTTT
TRBV4-1	TRBJ1-5	-	-	CASSQDWWGRNQPQHF	TGCGCCAGCAGCCAAGATTGGTGGGGACGCAATCAGCCCCAGCATTTT
TRBV25-1	TRBJ2-1	-	-	CASSLRQEGSYNEQFF	TGTGCCAGCAGTCTAAGACAGGAGGGCTCCTACAATGAGCAGTTCTTC
TRBV7-9	TRBJ2-2	-	-	CASSPRGGTEHTGELFF	TGTGCCAGCAGTCCCCGGGGGGGGACAGAACACACCGGGGAGCTGTTTTTT
TRBV7-9	TRBJ2-2	-	TRBD2	CASSLLMTSGADTGELFF	TGTGCCAGCAGCTTATTGATGACTAGCGGGGCGGACACCGGGGAGCTGTTTTTT
TRBV2	TRBJ2-6	-	TRBD1	CASSKLRDRAGANVLTF	TGTGCCAGCAGCAAACTTCGAGACAGGGCTGGGGCCAACGTCCTGACTTTC
TRBV11-2	TRBJ2-1	few	TRBD2	CASSLGVSGEYNEQFF	TGTGCCAGCAGCTTAGGAGTGAGCGGGGAGTACAATGAGCAGTTCTTC
TRBV10-2	TRBJ1-5	-	-	CASSEGPIPQHF	TGCGCCAGCAGTGAAGGTCCTATCCCCCAGCATTTT
TRBV4-2	TRBJ1-4	few	-	CASSQDRGQTAELFF	TGTGCCAGCAGCCAAGATAGGGGCCAGACGGCGGAACTGTTTTTT
TRBV27	TRBJ1-1	many	-	CASSLSKRGNTEAFF	TGTGCCAGCAGTTTATCGAAAAGGGGGAACACTGAAGCTTTCTTT
TRBV6-5	TRBJ2-5	-	TRBD2	CASSGAIWETQYF	TGTGCCAGTAGCGGGGCTATATGGGAGACCCAGTACTTC
TRBV9	TRBJ1-6	-	-	CASSVEYNSPLHF	TGTGCCAGCAGCGTAGAATATAATTCACCCCTCCACTTT
TRBV9	TRBJ1-5	-	-	CASSPGSLPNQPQHF	TGTGCCAGCAGCCCCGGGTCGCTCCCAAATCAGCCCCAGCATTTT
TRBV7-9	TRBJ1-2	few	TRBD1	CASSLGTGTGGPANYGYTF	TGTGCCAGCAGCTTAGGAACCGGGACAGGGGGACCAGCTAACTATGGCTACACCTTC